This TCR beta chain came from a study of chronic HIV infection and antiretroviral therapy. This clonotype was counted only a few times. Via MiXCR, TCRdb re-called the 5' RACE reads, giving one row per CDR3 protein. The sample shows fewer than 40,000 distinct CDR3 sequences, 8.2% of them seen only once. The CDR3 contains 17 residues. The V and J ends lost 6 bases and 3 bases, in that order; junction bases with no gene match: 11. Germline V gene lookup returns CDR1 SNHLY and CDR2 FYNNEI. This receptor was taken from an adult who had HIV and had not received antiretroviral therapy, or was an uninfected healthy control (not recorded which). The chain combines TRBV2 with TRBJ2-1; 10 bases agree with TRBD2. The sequenced sample was peripheral blood. DNA for the CDR3: TGTGCCAGCAGGTATCTAGCGGGAGAGTCTGTCTACAATGAGCAGTTCTTC. As protein: CASRYLAGESVYNEQFF.